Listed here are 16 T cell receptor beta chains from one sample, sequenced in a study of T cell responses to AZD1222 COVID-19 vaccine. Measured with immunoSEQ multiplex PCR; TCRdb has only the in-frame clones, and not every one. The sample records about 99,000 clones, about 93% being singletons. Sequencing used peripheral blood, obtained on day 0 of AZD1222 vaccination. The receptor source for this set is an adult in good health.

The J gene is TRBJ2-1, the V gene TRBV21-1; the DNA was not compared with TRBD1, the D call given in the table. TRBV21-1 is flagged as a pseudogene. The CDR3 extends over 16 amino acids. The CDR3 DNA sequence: TGTGCCAGCAGAAAAGAGGGACAGCCCTCCTACAATGAGCAGTTCTTC. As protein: CASRKEGQPSYNEQFF.

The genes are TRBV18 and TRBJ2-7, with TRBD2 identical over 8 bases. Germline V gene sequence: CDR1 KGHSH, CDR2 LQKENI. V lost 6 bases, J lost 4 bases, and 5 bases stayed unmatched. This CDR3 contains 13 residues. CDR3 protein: CASSSGTSYEQYF. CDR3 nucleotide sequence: TGTGCCAGCTCGTCCGGGACTAGTTACGAGCAGTACTTC.

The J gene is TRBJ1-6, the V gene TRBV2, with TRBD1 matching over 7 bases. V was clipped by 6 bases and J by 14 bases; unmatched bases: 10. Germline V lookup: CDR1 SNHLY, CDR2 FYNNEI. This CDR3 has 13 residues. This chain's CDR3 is CASRATGELALHF. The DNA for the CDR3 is TGTGCCAGCAGGGCCACAGGGGAGCTAGCCCTCCACTTT.

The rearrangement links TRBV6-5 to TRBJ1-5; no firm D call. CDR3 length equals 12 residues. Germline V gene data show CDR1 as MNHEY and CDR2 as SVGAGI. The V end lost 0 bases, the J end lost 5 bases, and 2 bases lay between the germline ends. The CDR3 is CASSYSHQPQHF. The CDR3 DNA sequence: TGTGCCAGCAGTTACTCTCATCAGCCCCAGCATTTT.

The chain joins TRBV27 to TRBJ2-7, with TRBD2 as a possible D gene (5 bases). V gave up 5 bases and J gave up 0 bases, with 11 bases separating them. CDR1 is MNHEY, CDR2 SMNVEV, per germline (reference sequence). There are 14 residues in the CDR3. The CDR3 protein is CASSRRADSYEQYF. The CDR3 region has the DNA TGTGCCAGCAGTAGGCGGGCCGACTCCTACGAGCAGTACTTC.

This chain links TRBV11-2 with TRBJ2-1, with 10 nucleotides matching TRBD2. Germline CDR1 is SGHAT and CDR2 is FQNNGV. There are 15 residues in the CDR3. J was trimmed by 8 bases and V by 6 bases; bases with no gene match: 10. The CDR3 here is CASSKVGLAFDEQFF. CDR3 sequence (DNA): TGTGCCAGCAGTAAGGTGGGACTAGCGTTTGATGAGCAGTTCTTC.

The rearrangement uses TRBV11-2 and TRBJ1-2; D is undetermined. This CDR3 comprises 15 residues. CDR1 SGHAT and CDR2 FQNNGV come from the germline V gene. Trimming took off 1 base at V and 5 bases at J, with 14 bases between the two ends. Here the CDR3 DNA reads TGTGCCAGCAGCTTAGGACGCAGCGTTGTTTATGGCTACACCTTC. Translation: CASSLGRSVVYGYTF.

The CDR3 region is CASSSVGGSTDTQYF. DNA for the CDR3: TGTGCCAGCTCCTCGGTGGGCGGGAGCACAGATACGCAGTATTTT. This chain joins TRBV18 and TRBJ2-3, with a tentative D call TRBD2 (5 bases). Germline assignment: CDR1 KGHSH and CDR2 LQKENI. Trimming took off 6 bases at V and 0 bases at J, with 13 bases between the two ends. The CDR3 spans 15 residues.

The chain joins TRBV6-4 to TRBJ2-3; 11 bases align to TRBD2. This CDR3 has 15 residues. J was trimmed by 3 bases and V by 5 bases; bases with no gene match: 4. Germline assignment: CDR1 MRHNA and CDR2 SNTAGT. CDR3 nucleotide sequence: TGTGCCAGCAGTTCGGGACTAGCGGTTACAGATACGCAGTATTTT. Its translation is CASSSGLAVTDTQYF.

For the CDR3, the DNA is TGTGCCTGGAGCCTGACAGGGTACACTGAAGCTTTCTTT. Translated, it gives CAWSLTGYTEAFF. This chain joins TRBV30 and TRBJ1-1, with 7 positions matching TRBD1. Germline-derived CDR1 and CDR2 are GTSNPN and SVGIG (reference sequence). V was clipped by 3 bases and J by 3 bases; unmatched bases: 4. The CDR3 loop spans 13 amino acids.

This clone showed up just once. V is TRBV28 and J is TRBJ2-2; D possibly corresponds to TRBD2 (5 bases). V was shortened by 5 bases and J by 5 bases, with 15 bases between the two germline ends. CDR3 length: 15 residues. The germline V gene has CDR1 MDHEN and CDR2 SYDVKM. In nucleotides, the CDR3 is TGTGCCAGCAGTCTTCGGACTCCCGGGACCGGGGAGCTGTTTTTT. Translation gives CASSLRTPGTGELFF.

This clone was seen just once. The DNA of the CDR3 is TGTGCCAGCAGCTTCCAGGGGCGAACCATATATTTT. This codes for CASSFQGRTIYF. This chain uses TRBV5-6 with TRBJ1-3; D is possibly TRBD1 (6 bases). This CDR3 has 12 amino acids. Trimming stripped 2 bases from V and 10 bases from J, with 10 bases between. The germline V gene encodes CDR1 SGHDT and CDR2 YYEEEE.

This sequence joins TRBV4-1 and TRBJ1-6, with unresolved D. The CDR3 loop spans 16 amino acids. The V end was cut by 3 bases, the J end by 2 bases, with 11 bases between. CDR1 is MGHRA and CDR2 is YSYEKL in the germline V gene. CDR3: CASSHEPVPYNSPLHF. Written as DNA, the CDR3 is TGCGCCAGCAGCCACGAACCGGTGCCCTATAATTCACCCCTCCACTTT.

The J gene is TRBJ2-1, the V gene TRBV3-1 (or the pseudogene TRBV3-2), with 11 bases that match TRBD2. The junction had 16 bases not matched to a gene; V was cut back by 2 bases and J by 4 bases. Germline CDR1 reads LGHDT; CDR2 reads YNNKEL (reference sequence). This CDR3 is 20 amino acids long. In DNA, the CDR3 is TGTGCCAGCAGCCAAATCCGGGACAGAGGACTAGCGGGCTTTTACAATGAGCAGTTCTTC. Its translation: CASSQIRDRGLAGFYNEQFF.

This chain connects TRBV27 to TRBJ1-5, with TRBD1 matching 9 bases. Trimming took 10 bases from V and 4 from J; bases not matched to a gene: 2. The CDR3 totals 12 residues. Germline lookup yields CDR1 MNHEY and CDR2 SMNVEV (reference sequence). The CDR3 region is CATGQGNQPQHF. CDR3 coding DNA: TGTGCCACCGGACAGGGGAATCAGCCCCAGCATTTT.

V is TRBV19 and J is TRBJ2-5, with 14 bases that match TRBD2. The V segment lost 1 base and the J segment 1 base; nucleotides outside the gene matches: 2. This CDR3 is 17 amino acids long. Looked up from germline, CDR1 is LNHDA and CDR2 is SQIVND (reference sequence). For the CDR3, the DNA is TGTGCCAGTAGTATAGGGACTAGCGGGAGGCCCCAAGAGACCCAGTACTTC. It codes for CASSIGTSGRPQETQYF.